This T cell receptor (beta chain) was captured in a study of blood T cell repertoires in COVID-19. TCRdb keeps only in-frame clones here, not all; method: immunoSEQ multiplex PCR. The table has under 350,000 clones, around nine tenths seen once; the top ten hold about 4.6%. Germline V lookup: CDR1 MNHEY, CDR2 SMNVEV (reference sequence). The CDR3 totals 14 residues. Trimming left V 8 bases short and J 6 bases short, with 14 bases between. The specimen sequenced was peripheral blood. The clonotype comes from a man aged 35 to 55 with acute or convalescent COVID-19. The J gene is TRBJ1-6, the V gene TRBV27; tentative D call: TRBD1 (5 bases). CDR3 sequence reads: CASSSGMGNSPLHF. The CDR3 region has the DNA TGTGCCAGCTCCTCAGGGATGGGTAATTCACCCCTCCACTTT.